A selection of T cell receptor beta chains follows, all from one sample in a study of cytomegalovirus exposure and HLA in healthy donors. Profiled with immunoSEQ multiplex PCR; TCRdb holds only in-frame clones, not every one. The sample holds roughly 98,000 clones, more than 75% seen once. Sample: PBMCs. The source of these receptors is a man between 18 and 29 years old in good health and CMV-seropositive. Each CDR3 is given with its conserved first and last residue. D genes are given only for firm matches. Clone sizes are given selectively: once, few, many, or a class where the clone is expanded.

J gene: TRBJ1-5
clone size: .
V gene: TRBV19
D gene: .
CDR3 DNA: TGTGCCAGTAGCCTGTGGGGGGATAGCAATCAGCCCCAGCATTTT
CDR3 protein: CASSLWGDSNQPQHF

J gene: TRBJ2-3
clone size: few
V gene: TRBV7-7
D gene: TRBD2
CDR3 DNA: TGTGCCAGCAGCCCGTCTCTAGCGGGGGGGCGCACAGATACGCAGTATTTT
CDR3 protein: CASSPSLAGGRTDTQYF

J gene: TRBJ2-1
clone size: .
V gene: TRBV5-1
D gene: TRBD2
CDR3 DNA: TGCGCCAGCAGCCCGACTAGCGGGAGGAGGAATGAGCAGTTCTTC
CDR3 protein: CASSPTSGRRNEQFF

J gene: TRBJ2-7
clone size: .
V gene: TRBV6-6
D gene: TRBD1
CDR3 DNA: TGTGCCAGCAGCCGGACTCCGACAGGGTGGGACGAGCAGTACTTC
CDR3 protein: CASSRTPTGWDEQYF

J gene: TRBJ2-2
clone size: .
V gene: TRBV5-1
D gene: TRBD1
CDR3 DNA: TGCGCCAGCAGCCCACCGGGACAGGCCAACACCGGGGAGCTGTTTTTT
CDR3 protein: CASSPPGQANTGELFF

J gene: TRBJ2-7
clone size: .
V gene: TRBV7-9
D gene: TRBD1
CDR3 DNA: TGTGCCAGCAGCTCTCCCGGGACAGGGATCTACGAGCAGTACTTC
CDR3 protein: CASSSPGTGIYEQYF

J gene: TRBJ1-4
clone size: .
V gene: TRBV29-1
D gene: .
CDR3 DNA: TGCAGCGTTAGGGGCGGCGGGGACGAAAAACTGTTTTTT
CDR3 protein: CSVRGGGDEKLFF

J gene: TRBJ2-1
clone size: .
V gene: TRBV10-3
D gene: TRBD2
CDR3 DNA: TGTGCCATCAGTGAGCCCACGACTAGCGGGGGTGCGGGTGAGCAGTTCTTC
CDR3 protein: CAISEPTTSGGAGEQFF

J gene: TRBJ2-1
clone size: .
V gene: TRBV7-3
D gene: TRBD1
CDR3 DNA: TGTGCCAGCAGCTCCCTTCCGACAGGGTCCTACAATGAGCAGTTCTTC
CDR3 protein: CASSSLPTGSYNEQFF

J gene: TRBJ1-2
clone size: .
V gene: TRBV2
D gene: .
CDR3 DNA: TGTGCCAGCAGTGAAACAGGGTATGACTATGGCTACACCTTC
CDR3 protein: CASSETGYDYGYTF

J gene: TRBJ1-4
clone size: .
V gene: TRBV5-1
D gene: TRBD1
CDR3 DNA: TGCGCCAGCAGCCAAAGCACAGGGGAGAATGAAAAACTGTTTTTT
CDR3 protein: CASSQSTGENEKLFF

J gene: TRBJ1-1
clone size: .
V gene: TRBV7-8
D gene: .
CDR3 DNA: TGTGCCAGCAGCTTAAGCGCGGGGAGTACTGAAGCTTTCTTT
CDR3 protein: CASSLSAGSTEAFF

J gene: TRBJ1-2
clone size: .
V gene: TRBV7-3
D gene: .
CDR3 DNA: TGTGCCAGCAGCAGAGACAGGCACTCTAACTATGGCTACACCTTC
CDR3 protein: CASSRDRHSNYGYTF

J gene: TRBJ2-1
clone size: .
V gene: TRBV9
D gene: TRBD2
CDR3 DNA: TGTGCCAGCAGCGTAGATACTAGCGGGGGCCCGAGGTCCTACAATGAGCAGTTCTTC
CDR3 protein: CASSVDTSGGPRSYNEQFF

J gene: TRBJ2-5
clone size: once
V gene: TRBV7-9
D gene: TRBD1
CDR3 DNA: TGTGCCAGCAGCTTAGATATAACAGGGGAAGGGGAGACCCAGTACTTC
CDR3 protein: CASSLDITGEGETQYF

J gene: TRBJ2-1
clone size: .
V gene: TRBV5-3
D gene: TRBD1
CDR3 DNA: TGTGCCAGAAGCCAGATACCGGGACAGGGGGCCGGAAAACTTTATGAGCAGTTCTTC
CDR3 protein: CARSQIPGQGAGKLYEQFF

J gene: TRBJ1-5
clone size: once
V gene: TRBV15
D gene: TRBD1
CDR3 DNA: TGTGCCACCAGCAGAGATAACAGGGGGCTTGAATATAGCAATCAGCCCCAGCATTTT
CDR3 protein: CATSRDNRGLEYSNQPQHF

J gene: TRBJ2-5
clone size: .
V gene: TRBV5-6
D gene: .
CDR3 DNA: TGTGCCAGCAGCTTGGCGATGGGCAGAAAAGAAGACCAAGAGACCCAGTACTTC
CDR3 protein: CASSLAMGRKEDQETQYF

J gene: TRBJ2-3
clone size: .
V gene: TRBV5-8
D gene: TRBD1
CDR3 DNA: TGTGCCAGCAGACGAGGGGGCAGCACAGATACGCAGTATTTT
CDR3 protein: CASRRGGSTDTQYF

J gene: TRBJ1-1
clone size: .
V gene: TRBV5-1
D gene: .
CDR3 DNA: TGCGCCAGCAGCCGTGAGGGTAGGAACACTGAAGCTTTCTTT
CDR3 protein: CASSREGRNTEAFF

J gene: TRBJ2-2
clone size: .
V gene: TRBV27
D gene: TRBD2
CDR3 DNA: TGTGCCAGCAGTCCTGATCTTCGGGAGGGATACACCGGGGAGCTGTTTTTT
CDR3 protein: CASSPDLREGYTGELFF

J gene: TRBJ2-6
clone size: .
V gene: TRBV9
D gene: .
CDR3 DNA: TGTGCCAGCAGCCCCTGGAGTGGGGCCAACGTCCTGACTTTC
CDR3 protein: CASSPWSGANVLTF

J gene: TRBJ2-1
clone size: .
V gene: TRBV27
D gene: TRBD1
CDR3 DNA: TGTGCCAGCAGTCCGCTCCCAGGGGGCGCCTCCTACAATGAGCAGTTCTTC
CDR3 protein: CASSPLPGGASYNEQFF

J gene: TRBJ2-7
clone size: .
V gene: TRBV7-2
D gene: TRBD2
CDR3 DNA: TGTGCCAGCAGCATACCGGGACTAGCCTACGAGCAGTACTTC
CDR3 protein: CASSIPGLAYEQYF

J gene: TRBJ2-7
clone size: .
V gene: TRBV21-1
D gene: .
CDR3 DNA: TGTGCCAGCAGCAAAAAAAGACTAGCGGGCTCCTACGAGCAGTACTTC
CDR3 protein: CASSKKRLAGSYEQYF

J gene: TRBJ2-2
clone size: .
V gene: TRBV18
D gene: TRBD1
CDR3 DNA: TGTGCCAGCTCACCGCGACAGGGAAGGATGAACACCGGGGAGCTGTTTTTT
CDR3 protein: CASSPRQGRMNTGELFF

J gene: TRBJ1-4
clone size: .
V gene: TRBV7-9
D gene: .
CDR3 DNA: TGTGCCAGCAGCGCCAACTTGAACGGGGAAAAACTGTTTTTT
CDR3 protein: CASSANLNGEKLFF

J gene: TRBJ2-7
clone size: once
V gene: TRBV10-3
D gene: TRBD1
CDR3 DNA: TGTGCCATCAGTGAGTACCGGACAGGGCGTTCCGGCGAGCAGTACTTC
CDR3 protein: CAISEYRTGRSGEQYF

J gene: TRBJ2-4
clone size: .
V gene: TRBV21-1
D gene: .
CDR3 DNA: TGTGCCAGCAGCAGCTCGAACAGGATTAAGGACATTCAGTACTTC
CDR3 protein: CASSSSNRIKDIQYF

J gene: TRBJ2-2
clone size: .
V gene: TRBV7-2
D gene: TRBD1
CDR3 DNA: TGTGCCAGCAGCTTAAACCAGGGGGCTGTCGGGGAGCTGTTTTTT
CDR3 protein: CASSLNQGAVGELFF

J gene: TRBJ2-1
clone size: .
V gene: TRBV25-1
D gene: TRBD1
CDR3 DNA: TGTGCCAGCATAGGGAATACAGGGGGCGCCTACAATGAGCAGTTCTTC
CDR3 protein: CASIGNTGGAYNEQFF

J gene: TRBJ1-1
clone size: .
V gene: TRBV7-9
D gene: .
CDR3 DNA: TGTGCCAGCAGCTTACCCGGGACTAACCTCCAAGAAGCTTTCTTT
CDR3 protein: CASSLPGTNLQEAFF

J gene: TRBJ2-1
clone size: .
V gene: TRBV15
D gene: TRBD1
CDR3 DNA: TGTGCCACCAGCAGTGGAAGGACAGGGGGCAGGCATGAGCAGTTCTTC
CDR3 protein: CATSSGRTGGRHEQFF

J gene: TRBJ2-7
clone size: .
V gene: TRBV7-9
D gene: TRBD1
CDR3 DNA: TGTGCCAGCAGCCACAGACCGGGACAGGGAGTCGGCGAGCAGTACTTC
CDR3 protein: CASSHRPGQGVGEQYF

J gene: TRBJ2-7
clone size: .
V gene: TRBV4-3
D gene: TRBD1
CDR3 DNA: TGCGCCAGCAGTCTGGACCGGACAGGGGGTAGCTCCTACGAGCAGTACTTC
CDR3 protein: CASSLDRTGGSSYEQYF

J gene: TRBJ1-4
clone size: .
V gene: TRBV6-4
D gene: .
CDR3 DNA: TGTGCCAGCAGTGACACAGTAAAACTGTTTTTT
CDR3 protein: CASSDTVKLFF

J gene: TRBJ1-4
clone size: .
V gene: TRBV6-5
D gene: .
CDR3 DNA: TGTGCCAGCAGTTACTCGGCAGGGCGCAATGAAAAACTGTTTTTT
CDR3 protein: CASSYSAGRNEKLFF

J gene: TRBJ1-1
clone size: .
V gene: TRBV27
D gene: TRBD1
CDR3 DNA: TGTGCCAGCAGTTTCCCAACAGGGGGCACTGAAGCTTTCTTT
CDR3 protein: CASSFPTGGTEAFF

J gene: TRBJ2-1
clone size: .
V gene: TRBV4-2
D gene: TRBD2
CDR3 DNA: TGTGCCAGCAGCTCCACTAGCGGGAAGAATGAGCAGTTCTTC
CDR3 protein: CASSSTSGKNEQFF

J gene: TRBJ2-7
clone size: once
V gene: TRBV13
D gene: TRBD1
CDR3 DNA: TGTGCCAGCAGCTCCCGGGACAGGGCCTACGAGCAGTACTTC
CDR3 protein: CASSSRDRAYEQYF

J gene: TRBJ2-7
clone size: medium-sized
V gene: TRBV7-9
D gene: .
CDR3 DNA: TGTGCCAGCAGCAAAGGGGTCACTCTACACGAGCAGTACTTC
CDR3 protein: CASSKGVTLHEQYF

J gene: TRBJ2-7
clone size: .
V gene: TRBV14
D gene: .
CDR3 DNA: TGTGCCAGCAGCCAAGATTTAACACCCTACGAGCAGTACTTC
CDR3 protein: CASSQDLTPYEQYF

J gene: TRBJ2-7
clone size: .
V gene: TRBV5-1
D gene: .
CDR3 DNA: TGCGCCAGCAGGCCCGGACAGTCCTACGAGCAGTACTTC
CDR3 protein: CASRPGQSYEQYF

J gene: TRBJ2-7
clone size: .
V gene: TRBV7-3
D gene: .
CDR3 DNA: TGTGCCAGCAGCCTCGGACCGGGAGTTGGGGAGCAGTACTTC
CDR3 protein: CASSLGPGVGEQYF

J gene: TRBJ2-3
clone size: .
V gene: TRBV19
D gene: TRBD2
CDR3 DNA: TGTGCCACGGGATCGACTAGCGGATATCGGGATACGCAGTATTTT
CDR3 protein: CATGSTSGYRDTQYF

J gene: TRBJ2-3
clone size: once
V gene: TRBV6-1
D gene: .
CDR3 DNA: TGTGCCAGCAGTGAATTGGGGGGGAGGGGGACAGATACGCAGTATTTT
CDR3 protein: CASSELGGRGTDTQYF

J gene: TRBJ2-3
clone size: few
V gene: TRBV7-6
D gene: .
CDR3 DNA: TGTGCCAGCAGCTTATCCCCCGAGGGGGGGAGACGCACAGATACGCAGTATTTT
CDR3 protein: CASSLSPEGGRRTDTQYF

J gene: TRBJ2-7
clone size: once
V gene: TRBV27
D gene: .
CDR3 DNA: TGTGCCAGCAGTACCCGGGAAAGTCAGGAGCAGTACTTC
CDR3 protein: CASSTRESQEQYF